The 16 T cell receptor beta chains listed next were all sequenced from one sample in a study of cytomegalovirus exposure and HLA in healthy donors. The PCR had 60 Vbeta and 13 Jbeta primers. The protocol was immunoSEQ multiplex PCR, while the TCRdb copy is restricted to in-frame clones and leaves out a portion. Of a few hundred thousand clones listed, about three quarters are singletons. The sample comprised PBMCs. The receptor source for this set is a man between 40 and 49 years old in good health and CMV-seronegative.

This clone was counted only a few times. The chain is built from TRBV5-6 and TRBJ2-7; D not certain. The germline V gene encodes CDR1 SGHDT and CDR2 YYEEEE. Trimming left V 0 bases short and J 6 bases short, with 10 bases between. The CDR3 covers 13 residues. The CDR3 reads CASSLVRVGEQYF. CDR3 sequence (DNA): TGTGCCAGCAGCTTGGTTCGGGTTGGCGAGCAGTACTTC.

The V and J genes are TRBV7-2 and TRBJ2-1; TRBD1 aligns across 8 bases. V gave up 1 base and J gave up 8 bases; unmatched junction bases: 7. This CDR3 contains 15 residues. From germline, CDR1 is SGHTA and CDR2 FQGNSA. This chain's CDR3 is CASSLEPGGAYEQFF. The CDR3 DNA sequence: TGTGCCAGCAGCTTAGAGCCAGGGGGCGCATATGAGCAGTTCTTC.

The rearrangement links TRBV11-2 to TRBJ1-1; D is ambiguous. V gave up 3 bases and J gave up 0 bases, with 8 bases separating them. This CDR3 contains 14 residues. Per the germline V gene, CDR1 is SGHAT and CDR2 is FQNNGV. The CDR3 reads CASSFSEMNTEAFF. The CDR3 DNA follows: TGTGCCAGCAGCTTCAGCGAGATGAACACTGAAGCTTTCTTT. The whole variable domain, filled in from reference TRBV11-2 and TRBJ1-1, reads EAGVAQSPRYKIIEKRQSVAFWCNPISGHATLYWYQQILGQGPKLLIQFQNNGVVDDSQLPKDRFSAERLKGVDSTLKIQPAKLEDSAVYLCASSFSEMNTEAFFGQGTRLTVV.

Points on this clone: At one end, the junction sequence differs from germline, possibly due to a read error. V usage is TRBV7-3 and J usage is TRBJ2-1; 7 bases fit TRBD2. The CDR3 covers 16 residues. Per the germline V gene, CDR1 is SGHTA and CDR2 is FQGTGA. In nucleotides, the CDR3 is TGTGCCAGCAGCCTAACTAGCGCCCCCTCCTACAATGAGCAGTTCTTC. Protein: CASSLTSAPSYNEQFF.

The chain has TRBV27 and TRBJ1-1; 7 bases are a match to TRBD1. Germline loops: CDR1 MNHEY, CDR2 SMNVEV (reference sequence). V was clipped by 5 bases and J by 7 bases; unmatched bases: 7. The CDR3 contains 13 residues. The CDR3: CASSTTGFGEAFF. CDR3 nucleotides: TGTGCCAGCAGTACGACAGGGTTCGGTGAAGCTTTCTTT.

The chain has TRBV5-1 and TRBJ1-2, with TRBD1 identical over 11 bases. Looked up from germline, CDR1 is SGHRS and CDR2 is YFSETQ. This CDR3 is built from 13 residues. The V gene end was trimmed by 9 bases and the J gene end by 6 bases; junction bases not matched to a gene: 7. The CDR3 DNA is TGCGCCACCGGGACAGGGGGGATGGATGGCTACACCTTC. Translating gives CATGTGGMDGYTF.

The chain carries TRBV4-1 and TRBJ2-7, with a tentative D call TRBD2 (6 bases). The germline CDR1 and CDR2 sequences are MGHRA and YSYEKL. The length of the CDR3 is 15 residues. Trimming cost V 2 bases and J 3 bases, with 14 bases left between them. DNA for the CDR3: TGCGCCAGCAGCCAAACCGGGACTGGATTCTACGAGCAGTACTTC. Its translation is CASSQTGTGFYEQYF.

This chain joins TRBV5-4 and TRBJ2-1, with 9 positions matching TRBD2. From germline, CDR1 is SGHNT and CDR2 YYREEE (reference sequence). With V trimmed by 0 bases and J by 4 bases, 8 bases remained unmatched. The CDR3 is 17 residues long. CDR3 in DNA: TGTGCCAGCAGCTTGGCGGGCGGGGGGGCGAGATACAATGAGCAGTTCTTC. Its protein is CASSLAGGGARYNEQFF. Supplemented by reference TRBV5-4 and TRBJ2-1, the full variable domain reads ETGVTQSPTHLIKTRGQQVTLRCSSQSGHNTVSWYQQALGQGPQFIFQYYREEENGRGNFPPRFSGLQFPNYSSELNVNALELDDSALYLCASSLAGGGARYNEQFFGPGTRLTVL.

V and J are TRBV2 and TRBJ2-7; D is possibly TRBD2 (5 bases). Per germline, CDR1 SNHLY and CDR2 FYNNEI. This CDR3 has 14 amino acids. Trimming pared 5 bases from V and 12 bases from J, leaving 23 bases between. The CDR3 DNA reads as TGTGCCAGCAGTCGCCCCGGAGGCTCCTACCAGCCGTACTTC. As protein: CASSRPGGSYQPYF.

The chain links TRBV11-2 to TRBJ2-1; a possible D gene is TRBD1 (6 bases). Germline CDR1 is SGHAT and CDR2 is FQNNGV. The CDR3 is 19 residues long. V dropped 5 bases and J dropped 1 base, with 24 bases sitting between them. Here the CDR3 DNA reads TGTGCCAGCAGCCACCCCACCACAGGGCACGGTAGGTCCTACAATGAGCAGTTCTTC. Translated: CASSHPTTGHGRSYNEQFF. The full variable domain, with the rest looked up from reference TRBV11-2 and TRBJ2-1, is EAGVAQSPRYKIIEKRQSVAFWCNPISGHATLYWYQQILGQGPKLLIQFQNNGVVDDSQLPKDRFSAERLKGVDSTLKIQPAKLEDSAVYLCASSHPTTGHGRSYNEQFFGPGTRLTVL.

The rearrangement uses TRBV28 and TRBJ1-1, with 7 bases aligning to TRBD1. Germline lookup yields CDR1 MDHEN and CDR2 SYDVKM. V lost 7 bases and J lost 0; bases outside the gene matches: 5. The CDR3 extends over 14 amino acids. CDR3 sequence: CASKTTGMNTEAFF. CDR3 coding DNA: TGTGCCAGCAAGACGACAGGGATGAACACTGAAGCTTTCTTT.

CDR3 sequence (DNA): TGTGCCAGCAGTTTAGAACAGGGGCTACCTAACTATGGCTACACCTTC. This sequence encodes CASSLEQGLPNYGYTF. The chain links TRBV6-5 to TRBJ1-2; 7 bases align to TRBD1. Losses at the gene ends were 4 bases for V and 0 bases for J; bases not matched to a gene: 8. This CDR3 spans 16 amino acids. Germline V CDR1 and CDR2: MNHEY, SVGAGI.

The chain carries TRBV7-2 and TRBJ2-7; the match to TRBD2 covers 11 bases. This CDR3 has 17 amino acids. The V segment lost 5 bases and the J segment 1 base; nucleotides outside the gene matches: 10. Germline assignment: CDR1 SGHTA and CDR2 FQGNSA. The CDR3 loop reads CASSPNSGTSGSYEQYF. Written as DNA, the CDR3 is TGTGCCAGCAGCCCTAACTCCGGGACTAGCGGATCCTACGAGCAGTACTTC.

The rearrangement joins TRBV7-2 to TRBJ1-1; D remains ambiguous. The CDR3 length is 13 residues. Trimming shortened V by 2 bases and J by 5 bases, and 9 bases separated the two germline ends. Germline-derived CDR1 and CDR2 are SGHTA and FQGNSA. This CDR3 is CASSLTGGTEAFF. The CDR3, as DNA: TGTGCCAGCAGCTTAACGGGAGGGACTGAAGCTTTCTTT.

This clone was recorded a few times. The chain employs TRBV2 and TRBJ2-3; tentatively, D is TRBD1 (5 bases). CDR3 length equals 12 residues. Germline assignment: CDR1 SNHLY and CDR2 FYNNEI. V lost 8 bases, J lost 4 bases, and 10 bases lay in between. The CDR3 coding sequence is TGTGCCAGCCGCCAGGGTGCAGATACGCAGTATTTT. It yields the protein CASRQGADTQYF.

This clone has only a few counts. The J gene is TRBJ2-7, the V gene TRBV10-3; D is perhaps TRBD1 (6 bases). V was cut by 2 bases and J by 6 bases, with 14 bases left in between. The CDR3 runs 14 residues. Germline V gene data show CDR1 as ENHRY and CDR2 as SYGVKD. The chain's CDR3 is CAISETGKGPEQYF. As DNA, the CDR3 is TGTGCCATCAGTGAGACAGGGAAAGGCCCCGAGCAGTACTTC.